This T cell receptor beta chain was sequenced during a study of blood T cell repertoires in COVID-19. The overall study: PBMCs, B-cell-depleted T cells, or T cells provided the cDNA or gDNA that made up the material.

As processed by the authors: Amplification with reference gene primers provided the estimates of nucleated cell counts. Generated by immunoSEQ multiplex PCR, the TCRdb table keeps only in-frame clones and is missing some. The V and J calls and clone size are taken from that table; D and trimming were inferred from the DNA. Here the sample spans about 40,000 clones, approximately 91% being singletons. This sequence was found in a man aged 55-75 years with active COVID-19. Sequencing input: peripheral blood.

The DNA of the CDR3 is TGTGCCAGCAGGCGGACTAGCGGGACAGATACGCAGTATTTT. This gives the protein CASRRTSGTDTQYF. The chain employs TRBV6-5 and TRBJ2-3; 11 bases fit TRBD2. Germline CDR1 reads MNHEY; CDR2 reads SVGAGI. V dropped 6 bases and J dropped 3; count of bases not matched to a gene: 2. The CDR3 is made up of 14 amino acids.